This T cell receptor (beta chain) was recorded in a study of OX40 agonist ivuxolimab in advanced cancers. The wider study: There were three patients with partial responses, one having hepatocellular carcinoma and two cutaneous melanoma.

Study-level results: More expanded clones were found, on average, in CD8+ than in CD4+ T cells.

TCRdb's copy holds only in-frame clones and misses some; the assay was immunoSEQ multiplex PCR. The sample includes about 66,000 clones, about 89% of them seen just once. Germline V gene lookup returns CDR1 SQVTM and CDR2 ANQGSEA. The trim removed 7 bases at V and 2 bases at J, leaving 5 bases unmatched. The CDR3 spans 13 residues. A note on this clone: Antigen unknown.

Sequences were derived from CD4+ or CD8+ T cells sorted from blood, sampled in a trial of the OX40 agonist ivuxolimab. The clonotype comes from an adult with an advanced solid tumor such as melanoma, head and neck, liver or kidney cancer. The chain employs TRBV29-1 and TRBJ2-7; the match to TRBD2 covers 10 bases. The CDR3 bases are TGCAGCGCTATGACTAGCGGGCCCTACGAGCAGTACTTC. Translating gives CSAMTSGPYEQYF.